This T cell receptor beta chain was documented in a study of metastatic and nonmetastatic thyroid tumors. Across the whole study: Repertoire data that came from the blood and tumor or nodule tissue of malignant and benign thyroid patients were compared.

Original processing notes: A classifier for distant metastasis in papillary thyroid cancer was constructed using CDR3 differences observed across clinicopathological groups. MiXCR reprocessed the PCR reads for TCRdb. These V and J calls originate from TCRdb's pipeline instead of the authors' own analysis. The data contain fewer than 20,000 clones, about a fifth of them singletons. This CDR3 comprises 19 residues. Germline V gene sequence: CDR1 LNHNV, CDR2 YYDKDF (reference sequence). With V trimmed by 0 bases and J by 2 bases, 12 bases remained unmatched. This clone has at least ten counts. Antigen specificity is unknown. Study conclusions and caveats: According to reports, the diversity of TCR beta was significantly higher in malignant thyroid tumors than in benign nodules, and this held in both blood and tumor samples.

Each patient came to thyroid surgery without any prior treatment (of any kind). This sequence was found in a female donor with papillary thyroid cancer or a benign thyroid nodule (not recorded which). Some clones in this sample may be carry-over from other donors' samples. V is TRBV15 and J is TRBJ2-7, with 11 bases that match TRBD2. Sequences were obtained from tumor tissue. The chain's CDR3 is CATSRDRFRSSGRTYEQYF. In DNA, the CDR3 is TGTGCCACCAGCAGAGATAGATTCAGATCTAGCGGGAGGACCTACGAGCAGTACTTC.